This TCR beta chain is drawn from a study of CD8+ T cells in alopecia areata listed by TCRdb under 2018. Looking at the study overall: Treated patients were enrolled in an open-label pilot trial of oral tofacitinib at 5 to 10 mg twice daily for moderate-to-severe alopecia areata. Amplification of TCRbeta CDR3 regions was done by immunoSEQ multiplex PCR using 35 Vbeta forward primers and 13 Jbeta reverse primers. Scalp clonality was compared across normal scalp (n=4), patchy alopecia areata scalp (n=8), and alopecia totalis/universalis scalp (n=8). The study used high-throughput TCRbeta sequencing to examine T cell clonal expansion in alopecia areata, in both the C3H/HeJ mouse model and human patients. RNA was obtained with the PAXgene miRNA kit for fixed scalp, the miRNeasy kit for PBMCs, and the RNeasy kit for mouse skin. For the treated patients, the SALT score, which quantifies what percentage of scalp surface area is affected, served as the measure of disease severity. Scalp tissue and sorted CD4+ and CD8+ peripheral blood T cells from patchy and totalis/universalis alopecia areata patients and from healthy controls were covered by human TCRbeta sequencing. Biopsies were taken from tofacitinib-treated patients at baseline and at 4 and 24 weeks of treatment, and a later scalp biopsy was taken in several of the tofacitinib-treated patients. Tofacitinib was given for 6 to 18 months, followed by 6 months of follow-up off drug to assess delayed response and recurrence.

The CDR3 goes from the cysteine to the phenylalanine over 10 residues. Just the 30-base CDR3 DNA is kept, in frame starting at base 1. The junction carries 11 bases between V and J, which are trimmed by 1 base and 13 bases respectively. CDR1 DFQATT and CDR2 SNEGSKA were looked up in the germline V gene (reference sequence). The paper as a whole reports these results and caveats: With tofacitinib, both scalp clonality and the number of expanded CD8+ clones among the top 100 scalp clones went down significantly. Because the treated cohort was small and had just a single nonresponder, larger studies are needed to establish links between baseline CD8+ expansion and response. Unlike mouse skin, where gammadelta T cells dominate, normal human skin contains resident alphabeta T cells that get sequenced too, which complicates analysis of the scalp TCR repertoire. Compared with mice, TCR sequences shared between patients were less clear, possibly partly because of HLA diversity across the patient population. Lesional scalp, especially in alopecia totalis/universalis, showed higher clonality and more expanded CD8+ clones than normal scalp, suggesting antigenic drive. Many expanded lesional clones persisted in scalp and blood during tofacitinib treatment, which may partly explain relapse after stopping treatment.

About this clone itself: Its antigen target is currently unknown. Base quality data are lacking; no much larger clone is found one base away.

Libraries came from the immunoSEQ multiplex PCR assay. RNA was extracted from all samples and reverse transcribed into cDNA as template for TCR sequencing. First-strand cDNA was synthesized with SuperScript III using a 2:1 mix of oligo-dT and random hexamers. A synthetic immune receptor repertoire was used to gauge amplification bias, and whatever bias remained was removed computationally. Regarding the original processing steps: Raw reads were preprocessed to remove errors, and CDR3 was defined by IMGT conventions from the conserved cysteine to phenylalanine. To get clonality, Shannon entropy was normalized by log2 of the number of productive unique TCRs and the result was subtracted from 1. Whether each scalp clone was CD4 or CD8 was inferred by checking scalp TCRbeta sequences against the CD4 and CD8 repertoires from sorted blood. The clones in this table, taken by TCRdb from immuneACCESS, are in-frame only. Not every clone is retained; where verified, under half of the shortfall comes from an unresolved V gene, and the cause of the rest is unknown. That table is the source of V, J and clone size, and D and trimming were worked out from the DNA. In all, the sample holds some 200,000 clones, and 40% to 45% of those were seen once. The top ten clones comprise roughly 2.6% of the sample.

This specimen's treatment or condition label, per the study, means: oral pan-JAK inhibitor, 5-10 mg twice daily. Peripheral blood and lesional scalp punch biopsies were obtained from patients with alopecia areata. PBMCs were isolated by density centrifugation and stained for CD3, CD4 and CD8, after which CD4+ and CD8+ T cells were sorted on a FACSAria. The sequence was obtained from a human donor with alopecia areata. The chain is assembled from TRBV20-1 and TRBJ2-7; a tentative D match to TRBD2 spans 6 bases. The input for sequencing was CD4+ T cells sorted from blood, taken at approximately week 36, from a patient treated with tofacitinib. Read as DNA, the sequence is TGCAGTGCTAGAGGGTCCGCGGGATACTTC. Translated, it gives CSARGSAGYF.